This passage covers 6 T cell receptor beta chains from one sample sequenced in a study of OX40 agonist ivuxolimab in advanced cancers. The table came from immunoSEQ multiplex PCR; TCRdb's copy has only in-frame clones and leaves some out. The data hold 20,000 to 30,000 clones, with just under 80% observed a single time. This specimen consisted of CD4+ or CD8+ T cells sorted from blood, obtained in a trial of the OX40 agonist ivuxolimab. These receptors were collected from an adult with an advanced solid tumor such as melanoma, head and neck, liver or kidney cancer.

This sequence joins TRBV7-3 and TRBJ2-7; the D gene could be TRBD1 or TRBD2 (5 bases each). The V gene's germline CDR1 is SGHTA and CDR2 FQGTGA. The ends were cut back, 1 base at V and 5 bases at J, with 15 bases in the middle. This CDR3 has 15 residues. CDR3 DNA sequence: TGTGCCAGCAGCTTAAGAATGGGGGACGTTCACGAGCAGTACTTC. Encoded protein: CASSLRMGDVHEQYF.

This clone appeared a few times. The rearrangement uses TRBV9 and TRBJ1-5; D might be TRBD1 (6 bases). This CDR3 has 14 amino acids. The germline CDR1 and CDR2 sequences are SGDLS and YYNGEE. V dropped 2 bases and J dropped 3 bases, with 9 bases sitting between them. CDR3 sequence: CASSVGQNNQPQHF. The CDR3 DNA is TGTGCCAGCAGCGTCGGACAGAACAATCAGCCCCAGCATTTT.

In its sample, this clone ranks as medium-sized. CDR3 in amino acids: CASSIGGGAQLPQHF. The CDR3 DNA follows: TGTGCCAGTAGTATAGGGGGAGGGGCCCAATTGCCCCAGCATTTT. V and J are TRBV19 and TRBJ1-5; D is perhaps TRBD1 (5 bases). The germline gives CDR1 LNHDA, CDR2 SQIVND (reference sequence). Trimming shortened V by 1 base and J by 9 bases, and 16 bases separated the two germline ends. This CDR3 comprises 15 residues.

The CDR3 region is CASSSRGFYEQYF. The DNA of the CDR3 is TGTGCCAGCAGCTCGAGGGGGTTCTACGAGCAGTACTTC. The genes are TRBV11-2 and TRBJ2-7; a weak D match, TRBD1 (6 bases). The CDR3 is 13 amino acids. Germline V gene data show CDR1 as SGHAT and CDR2 as FQNNGV. Trimming shortened V by 4 bases and J by 3 bases, and 10 bases separated the two germline ends.

This chain joins TRBV6-5 and TRBJ1-2; D is unclear. This CDR3 spans 15 amino acids. Germline CDR1 and CDR2: MNHEY and SVGAGI. V lost 2 bases and J 4 bases, leaving 14 bases between the germline ends. CDR3 sequence (DNA): TGTGCCAGCAGTTACGGCGGAGGGAGTCCCTATGGCTACACCTTC. It translates to CASSYGGGSPYGYTF.

CDR3 DNA sequence: TGTGCCAGCAGAGTGGGATCAGGAGACAATGAGCAGTTCTTC. It is translated as CASRVGSGDNEQFF. This sequence joins TRBV7-9 and TRBJ2-1; D is uncertain. The CDR3 is 14 amino acids. Germline V CDR1 and CDR2: SEHNR, FQNEAQ (reference sequence). V lost 6 bases and J lost 5, with 14 bases in between. The full variable domain, its missing parts supplied by reference TRBV7-9 and TRBJ2-1, is DTGVSQNPRHKITKRGQNVTFRCDPISEHNRLYWYRQTLGQGPEFLTYFQNEAQLEKSRLLSDRFSAERPKGSFSTLEIQRTEQGDSAMYLCASRVGSGDNEQFFGPGTRLTVL.